The rows below give T cell receptor beta chains drawn from one sample of a study of T cells in Graves' hyperthyroidism and ophthalmopathy. TCRdb reprocessed the multiplex PCR reads via MiXCR and lists one record per CDR3 protein. The sample yields hundreds of thousands of distinct CDR3 sequences, 16% seen once. Material: blood. Receptors originate from a woman aged 40-49 years with Graves' ophthalmopathy. The CDR3 runs from the conserved cysteine through the conserved F or W. The order of the fields is D gene, V gene, J gene, clone size, CDR3 DNA, CDR3 protein. A D gene is named only where the DNA matches it firmly. Clone size is shown for a subset of rows, as once, few, many or a class of expanded clone.

TRBD1	TRBV6-1	TRBJ1-1	-	TGTGCCAGCAGTGAACCGGGACAGGGGAACACTGGAGCTTTCTTT	CASSEPGQGNTGAFF
-	TRBV9	TRBJ1-1	few	TGTGCCAGCAGCCCCAGGGCGTCTGACACTGAAGCTTTCTTT	CASSPRASDTEAFF
TRBD2	TRBV11-2	TRBJ2-2	few	TGTGCCAGCAGCTTAGAAGCGGGGGGGTCAACCGGGGAGCTGTTTTTT	CASSLEAGGSTGELFF
-	TRBV28	TRBJ1-4	many	TGTGCCAGCAGTACCTCGGGGGCGCGCAAGGAAAAACTGTTTTTT	CASSTSGARKEKLFF
-	TRBV12-3/TRBV12-4	TRBJ2-3	many	TGTGCCAGCAGTTTAGTGGATTCCCCCACAGATACGCAGTATTTT	CASSLVDSPTDTQYF
-	TRBV19	TRBJ1-1	-	TGTGCCAGTAACCAGATGGGGATGAACACTGAAGCTTTCTTT	CASNQMGMNTEAFF
TRBD1	TRBV2	TRBJ1-5	many	TGTGCCAGCAGCGTCGGGACAGGGCGTAGCAATCAGCCCCAGCATTTT	CASSVGTGRSNQPQHF
-	TRBV7-9	TRBJ2-2	-	TGTGCCAGCAGTGGGTTACTCGGGGAGCTGTTTTTT	CASSGLLGELFF
TRBD1	TRBV20-1	TRBJ2-5	many	TGCAGTGCTAGATCCGGGACAGGGGGCGATCTAGAGACCCAGTACTTC	CSARSGTGGDLETQYF
-	TRBV7-8	TRBJ1-1	many	TGTGCCAGCAGCTTTAGGGGATGGACTGAAGCTTTCTTT	CASSFRGWTEAFF
TRBD2	TRBV4-1	TRBJ2-5	few	TGCGCCAGCAGCCGTCTACTAGCGGAGAAAGAGACCCAGTACTTC	CASSRLLAEKETQYF
-	TRBV2	TRBJ2-5	many	TGTGCCAGCACCGGACTCGACGAGTTCGAGACCCAGTACTTC	CASTGLDEFETQYF
TRBD2	TRBV15	TRBJ2-1	-	TGTGCCACCCGGGGAGGGGAGGCCTACAATGAGCAGTTCTTC	CATRGGEAYNEQFF
-	TRBV6-1	TRBJ2-3	few	TGTGCCAGCACGAGGAGTTTCACAGATACGCAGTATTTT	CASTRSFTDTQYF
-	TRBV20-1	TRBJ2-3	many	TGCAGTGCCTTGAGAGCGGGCACAGATACGCAGTATTTT	CSALRAGTDTQYF
-	TRBV7-8	TRBJ2-1	few	TGTGCCAGCAGCTTAGCCCCCACTGGGCATGAGCAGTTCTTC	CASSLAPTGHEQFF
-	TRBV4-1	TRBJ1-1	once	TGCGCCAGCAGCCATCCAACCAGGGGAAACACTGAAGCTTTCTTT	CASSHPTRGNTEAFF
TRBD2	TRBV6-1	TRBJ2-1	many	TGTGCCAGCAGTCCGGGACTAGGGTTCGGCAATGAGCAGTTCTTC	CASSPGLGFGNEQFF
TRBD2	TRBV3-1	TRBJ2-5	many	TGTGCCAGCAACCACCGGGGGGAAGAAAAGACCCAGTACTTC	CASNHRGEEKTQYF
-	TRBV12-5	TRBJ1-5	-	TGTGCTAGTGGTTCCGGACGGGTCGATCAGCCCCAGCATTTT	CASGSGRVDQPQHF
TRBD1	TRBV5-1	TRBJ2-7	many	TGCGCCAGCAGGTGGGACAGGGACGAGCAGTACTTC	CASRWDRDEQYF
-	TRBV5-6	TRBJ2-1	few	TGTGCCAGCAGCTACGGACAGTCAGACTACAATGAGCAGTTCTTC	CASSYGQSDYNEQFF
TRBD1	TRBV5-1	TRBJ1-6	many	TGCGCCAGCAGCCAAGGACAGGGGGCAAATTCACCCCTCCACTTT	CASSQGQGANSPLHF
-	TRBV6-1	TRBJ2-1	many	TGTGCCAGCAGCTCGCCTTCTAGCTCCTACAATGAGCAGTTCTTC	CASSSPSSSYNEQFF
-	TRBV2	TRBJ2-5	many	TGTGCCAGCAAGGGCCTAGTGGAAGAGACCCAGTACTTC	CASKGLVEETQYF
TRBD1	TRBV19	TRBJ1-2	few	TGTGCCAGTAGTATAGATCTTGGGCGCCGGGACAGGGTCTTGCGTGGCTACACCTTC	CASSIDLGRRDRVLRGYTF
TRBD2	TRBV12-3/TRBV12-4	TRBJ2-2	many	TGTGCCAGCAGTTTAGCGGGACTAGCCCTCGGGGAGCTGTTTTTT	CASSLAGLALGELFF
TRBD1	TRBV2	TRBJ1-4	many	TGTGCCAGCAGTGAATATCCCGACAGGGGATGGTCAACTAATGAAAAACTGTTTTTT	CASSEYPDRGWSTNEKLFF
TRBD1	TRBV29-1	TRBJ2-7	-	TGCAGCGTTGTCCAAAGAGACAGGGCCGAGCAGTACTTC	CSVVQRDRAEQYF
TRBD1	TRBV19	TRBJ2-7	few	TGTGCCAGTAGTGGGACAGGCGAGCAGTACTTC	CASSGTGEQYF
TRBD2	TRBV7-2	TRBJ2-1	few	TGTGCCAGCAGCCCCGGGACTAGGGGACGGCAGTTCTTC	CASSPGTRGRQFF
TRBD2	TRBV7-9	TRBJ2-5	-	TGTGCCAGCAGCCGAGTAGCGGGCCGAGAGACCCAGTACTTC	CASSRVAGRETQYF
-	TRBV30	TRBJ1-1	many	TGTGCCTGGAGTGTAAAGGGCGGGAGTCAGGCTTTCTTT	CAWSVKGGSQAFF
TRBD1	TRBV3-1	TRBJ1-1	many	TGTGCCAGCAGCCAGGGACAGGGGGACACTGAAGCTTTCTTT	CASSQGQGDTEAFF
-	TRBV13	TRBJ1-5	many	TGTGCCAGCGCACGGGGCGGCCTCAATCAGCCCCAGCATTTT	CASARGGLNQPQHF
-	TRBV20-1	TRBJ2-5	-	TGCAGTGCTAGAGTGCGGGACCAAGAGACCCAGTACTTC	CSARVRDQETQYF
TRBD1	TRBV20-1	TRBJ2-2	few	TGCAGTGCTAGACAAAAGGGGGCCTACGGGGAGCTGTTTTTT	CSARQKGAYGELFF
TRBD1	TRBV7-9	TRBJ1-2	few	TGTGCCAGCAGCTTAGGAGGACAGGGAGGAGGTGGCTACACCTTC	CASSLGGQGGGGYTF
-	TRBV10-3	TRBJ2-5	few	TGTGCCATCAGTGAAGGACCTGGGACACAAGAGACCCAGTACTTC	CAISEGPGTQETQYF
TRBD1	TRBV19	TRBJ1-1	-	TGTGCCAGTACCGGACAGGGCGGCACTGAAGCTTTCTTT	CASTGQGGTEAFF
TRBD2	TRBV29-1	TRBJ2-1	many	TGCAGCGTTGTCTTCGGGACTAGCGACCCCAATGAGCAGTTCTTC	CSVVFGTSDPNEQFF
-	TRBV6-1	TRBJ2-5	few	TGTGCCAGCAGTGAAGCATCAGGGCTCTTCCAAGAGACCCAGTACTTC	CASSEASGLFQETQYF
TRBD2	TRBV7-9	TRBJ2-2	few	TGTGCCAGCAGCGGTAGCGGGGGGCCCGTCACCGGGGAGCTGTTTTTT	CASSGSGGPVTGELFF